These 4 T cell receptor beta chains originate from one sample sequenced in a study of response to subunit inactivated influenza vaccine (dated by TCRdb to the late 2010s). The time point label for this specimen denotes: around 45 days after influenza vaccine administration. Library method: RT-PCR. Sequenced on an Illumina HiSeq 2500. TCRdb redid the processing of the public reads, applying fastp at Q25 and MiXCR, and retained in-frame beta chains. Entries that share a CDR3 protein sequence are merged under the most common genes and DNA. The sample records a few hundred thousand distinct CDR3 sequences, approximately 10% of which are singletons. The ten largest clones add up to about 12% of the sample. The material sequenced was PBMCs from blood, taken roughly 45 days after vaccination. The receptor source for this set is a man aged 50-59 years who received an inactivated influenza vaccine. Donor details come from another sample of the same person, matched by shared clones.

The sample holds a few counts of this clonotype. V gene TRBV27 combines with J gene TRBJ2-1; tentative D call: TRBD1 (5 bases). CDR3 length: 13 residues. The V and J ends lost 5 bases and 10 bases respectively, with 15 bases between them. Per germline, CDR1 MNHEY and CDR2 SMNVEV (reference sequence). The CDR3 nucleotides read TGTGCCAGCAGTGTTCTTAGGGGCGGCGAGCAGTTCTTC. Its translation is CASSVLRGGEQFF.

This clonotype has ten or more counts. The chain couples TRBV24-1 to TRBJ2-2; D gene unclear. Trimming left V 5 bases short and J 7 bases short, with 4 bases between. This CDR3 is 11 amino acids long. Per germline, CDR1 KGHDR and CDR2 SFDVKD. The CDR3 loop is CATSVDGELFF. For the CDR3, the DNA is TGTGCCACCAGTGTGGACGGGGAGCTGTTTTTT.

The rearrangement links TRBV12-3 or TRBV12-4 to TRBJ2-7, with 7 positions matching TRBD2. The CDR3 extends over 13 amino acids. Trimming removed 6 bases from V and 7 bases from J; junction bases left unmatched: 9. The CDR3 coding sequence is TGTGCCAGCAGCCCCCATTGGGGGGGGGAGCAGTACTTC. It specifies CASSPHWGGEQYF.

The chain uses TRBV7-2 and TRBJ2-2; the D gene is possibly TRBD2 (6 bases). Germline V gene lookup returns CDR1 SGHTA and CDR2 FQGNSA. This CDR3 has 16 amino acids. The V end was cut by 0 bases, the J end by 7 bases, with 15 bases between. CDR3 in amino acids: CASSLAVGGGNGELFF. CDR3 in DNA: TGTGCCAGCAGCTTAGCCGTGGGGGGAGGTAACGGGGAGCTGTTTTTT.